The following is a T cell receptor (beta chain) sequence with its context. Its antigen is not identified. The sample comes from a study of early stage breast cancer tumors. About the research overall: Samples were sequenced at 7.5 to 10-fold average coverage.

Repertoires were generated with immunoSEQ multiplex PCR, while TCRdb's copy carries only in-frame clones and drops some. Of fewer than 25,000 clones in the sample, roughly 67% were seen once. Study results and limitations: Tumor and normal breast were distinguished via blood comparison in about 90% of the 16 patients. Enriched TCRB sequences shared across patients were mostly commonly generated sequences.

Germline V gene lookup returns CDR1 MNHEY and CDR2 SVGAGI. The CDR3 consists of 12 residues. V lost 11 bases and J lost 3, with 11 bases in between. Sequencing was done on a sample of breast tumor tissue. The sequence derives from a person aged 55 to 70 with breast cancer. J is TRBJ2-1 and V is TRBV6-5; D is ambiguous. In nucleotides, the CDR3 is TGTGCCGTGGGCAGGTTCTACAATGAGCAGTTCTTC. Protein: CAVGRFYNEQFF.